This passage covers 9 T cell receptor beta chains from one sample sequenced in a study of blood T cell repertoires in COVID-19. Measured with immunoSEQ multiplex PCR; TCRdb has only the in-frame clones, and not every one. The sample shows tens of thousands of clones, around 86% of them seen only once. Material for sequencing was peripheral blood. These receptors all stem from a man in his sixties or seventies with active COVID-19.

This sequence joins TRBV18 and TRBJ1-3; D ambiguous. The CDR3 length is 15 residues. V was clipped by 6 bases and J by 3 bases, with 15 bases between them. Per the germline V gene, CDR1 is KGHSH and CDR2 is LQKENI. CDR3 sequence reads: CASSLDPINGNTIYF. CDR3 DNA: TGTGCCAGCTCTCTCGATCCTATCAATGGAAACACCATATATTTT.

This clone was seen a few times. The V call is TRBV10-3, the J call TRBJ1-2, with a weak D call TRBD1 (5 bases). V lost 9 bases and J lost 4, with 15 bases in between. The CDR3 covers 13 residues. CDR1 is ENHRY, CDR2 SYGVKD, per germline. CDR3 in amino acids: CAIKDILTYGYTF. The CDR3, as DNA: TGTGCCATTAAGGACATTCTCACCTATGGCTACACCTTC.

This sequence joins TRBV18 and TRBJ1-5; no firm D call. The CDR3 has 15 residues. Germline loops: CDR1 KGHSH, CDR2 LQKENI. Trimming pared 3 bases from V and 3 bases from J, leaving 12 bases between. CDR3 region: CASSPSTGANQPQHF. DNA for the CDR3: TGTGCCAGCTCACCCTCGACGGGAGCCAATCAGCCCCAGCATTTT. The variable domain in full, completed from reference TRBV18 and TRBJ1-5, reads NAGVMQNPRHLVRRRGQEARLRCSPMKGHSHVYWYRQLPEEGLKFMVYLQKENIIDESGMPKERFSAEFPKEGPSILRIQQVVRGDSAAYFCASSPSTGANQPQHFGDGTRLSIL.

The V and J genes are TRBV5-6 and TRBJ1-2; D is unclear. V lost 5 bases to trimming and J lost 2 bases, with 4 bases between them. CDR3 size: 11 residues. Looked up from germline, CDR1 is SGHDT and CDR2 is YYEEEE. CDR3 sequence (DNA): TGTGCCAGCAGTCTGAACTATGGCTACACCTTC. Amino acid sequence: CASSLNYGYTF.

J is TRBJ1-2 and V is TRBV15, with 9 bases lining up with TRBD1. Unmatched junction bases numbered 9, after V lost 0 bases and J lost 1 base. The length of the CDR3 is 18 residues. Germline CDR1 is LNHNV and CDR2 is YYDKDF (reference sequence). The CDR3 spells CATSRDSLGQGINYGYTF. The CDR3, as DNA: TGTGCCACCAGCAGAGATAGTTTGGGACAGGGCATTAACTATGGCTACACCTTC.

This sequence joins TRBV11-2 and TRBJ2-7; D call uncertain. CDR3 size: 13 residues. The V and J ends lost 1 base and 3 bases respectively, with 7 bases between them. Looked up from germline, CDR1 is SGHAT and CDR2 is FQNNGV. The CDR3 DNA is TGTGCCAGCAGCTTAGGTTACAGCTACGAGCAGTACTTC. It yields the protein CASSLGYSYEQYF. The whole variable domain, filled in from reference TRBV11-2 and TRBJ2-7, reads EAGVAQSPRYKIIEKRQSVAFWCNPISGHATLYWYQQILGQGPKLLIQFQNNGVVDDSQLPKDRFSAERLKGVDSTLKIQPAKLEDSAVYLCASSLGYSYEQYFGPGTRLTVT.

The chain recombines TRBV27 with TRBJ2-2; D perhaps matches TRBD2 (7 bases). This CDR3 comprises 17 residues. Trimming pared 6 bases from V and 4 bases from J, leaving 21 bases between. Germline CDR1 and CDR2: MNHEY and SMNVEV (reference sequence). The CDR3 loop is CASRLFGGRLGTGELFF. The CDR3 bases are TGTGCCAGCAGGCTATTCGGGGGGCGCCTCGGCACCGGGGAGCTGTTTTTT.

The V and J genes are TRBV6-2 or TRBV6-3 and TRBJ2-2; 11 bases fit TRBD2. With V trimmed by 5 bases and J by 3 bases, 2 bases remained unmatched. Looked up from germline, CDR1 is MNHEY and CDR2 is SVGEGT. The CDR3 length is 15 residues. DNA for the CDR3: TGTGCCAGCAGTCGTAGCGGGGGGGACACCGGGGAGCTGTTTTTT. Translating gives CASSRSGGDTGELFF.

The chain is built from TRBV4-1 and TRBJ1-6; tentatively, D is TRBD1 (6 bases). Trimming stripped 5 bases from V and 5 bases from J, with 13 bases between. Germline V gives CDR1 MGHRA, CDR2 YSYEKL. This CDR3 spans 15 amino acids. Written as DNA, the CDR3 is TGCGCCAGCAGCTACCGGGACACAGATAATTCACCCCTCCACTTT. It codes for CASSYRDTDNSPLHF.